The rows below give T cell receptor beta chains drawn from one sample of a study of T cell responses to AZD1222 COVID-19 vaccine. Some clones are missing from TCRdb's copy, which holds only in-frame ones; the method was immunoSEQ multiplex PCR. The sample has 120,000 to 150,000 clones, roughly 89% seen once. The specimen was peripheral blood, collected on day 0 of AZD1222 vaccination. The receptors here all came from an adult in good health. Both conserved end residues are trimmed from each CDR3. The D gene is left open where the match is weak.

CDR3 protein	D gene	V gene	J gene
ASSPGLAPRQETQY	TRBD2	TRBV5-6	TRBJ2-5
ASSQDRMLHRVGGELF	.	TRBV4-3	TRBJ2-2
ASSPRQGGNYGYT	TRBD1	TRBV4-2	TRBJ1-2
ASSLGPVAGANVLT	.	TRBV7-9	TRBJ2-6
ASRGQGAPPNRAF	TRBD1	TRBV2	TRBJ1-1
ASGLGEGREQY	.	TRBV12-5	TRBJ2-7
ASSFTLQGNQPQH	.	TRBV28	TRBJ1-5
ASSWGRALGAYEQY	.	TRBV11-2	TRBJ2-7
ASSLRTSSVRGANVLT	TRBD2	TRBV11-2	TRBJ2-6
ASSPEDEAF	.	TRBV7-9	TRBJ1-1
ASSFSGREGEQY	TRBD2	TRBV27	TRBJ2-7
ATSPPRSSGRGNEQF	TRBD2	TRBV15	TRBJ2-1
ASQGRGVGNQPQH	.	TRBV19	TRBJ1-5
ASSLGRTQF	.	TRBV28	TRBJ2-1
ASSKGTGNQPQH	TRBD1	TRBV9	TRBJ1-5
ASSQGWDGYT	.	TRBV5-8	TRBJ1-2
ASSDDRGEETQY	TRBD1	TRBV2	TRBJ2-5
ASSQDSQGEKLF	.	TRBV4-3	TRBJ1-4
ASSQDWQGDATNEKLF	TRBD1	TRBV4-1	TRBJ1-4
ASSERTGNNYGYT	.	TRBV2	TRBJ1-2
ASSLLTGLDGYT	TRBD1	TRBV13	TRBJ1-2
ASKRFGQPQH	.	TRBV19	TRBJ1-5
ASSYQTGGFTDEQY	TRBD1	TRBV11-2	TRBJ2-7
ASSQGFLLAYEQY	.	TRBV3-1/TRBV3-2	TRBJ2-7
ASSPRGGVGTEAF	.	TRBV7-9	TRBJ1-1
ASSFTGGLDNEQF	TRBD1	TRBV7-8	TRBJ2-1
ASSGLAGVYNEQF	TRBD2	TRBV18	TRBJ2-1
ATSDRDRNQPQH	.	TRBV24-1	TRBJ1-5
ASSPIGTEAYGYT	TRBD1	TRBV5-6	TRBJ1-2
ASSEGGKRSNYGYT	.	TRBV10-1	TRBJ1-2
ASSLDYRLGNYEQY	.	TRBV5-5	TRBJ2-7
AWSVHGVSYNSPLH	.	TRBV30	TRBJ1-6
ASSPRTRPELF	TRBD2	TRBV13	TRBJ2-2
ASSIVRDTFYEQY	.	TRBV19	TRBJ2-7
ASSQDREGARGYT	TRBD1	TRBV3-1/TRBV3-2	TRBJ1-2
AIRPTGGSYEQY	TRBD1	TRBV10-3	TRBJ2-7
ASTRGGTSNEQF	TRBD2	TRBV28	TRBJ2-1
ASSSTVYGYT	.	TRBV6-2/TRBV6-3	TRBJ1-2
ASSQNTGGGGNTIY	TRBD1	TRBV4-3	TRBJ1-3
ATSGPQEGDTQY	.	TRBV24-1	TRBJ2-3
ASSYTGYDYEQY	.	TRBV6-2/TRBV6-3	TRBJ2-7
ASSQDPSPRNYGYT	.	TRBV3-1/TRBV3-2	TRBJ1-2
ASSLAGTGGTNQPQH	TRBD1	TRBV7-8	TRBJ1-5
ASSPLAGGPRKEQF	TRBD2	TRBV28	TRBJ2-1
ASSSSRTTEAF	.	TRBV7-2	TRBJ1-1
ASSAGYDYGYT	.	TRBV9	TRBJ1-2
ASRPGQGIQASEGELF	TRBD1	TRBV18	TRBJ2-2
ASLRGEKLF	.	TRBV2	TRBJ1-4
ASRGMSVVNYGYT	.	TRBV6-5	TRBJ1-2